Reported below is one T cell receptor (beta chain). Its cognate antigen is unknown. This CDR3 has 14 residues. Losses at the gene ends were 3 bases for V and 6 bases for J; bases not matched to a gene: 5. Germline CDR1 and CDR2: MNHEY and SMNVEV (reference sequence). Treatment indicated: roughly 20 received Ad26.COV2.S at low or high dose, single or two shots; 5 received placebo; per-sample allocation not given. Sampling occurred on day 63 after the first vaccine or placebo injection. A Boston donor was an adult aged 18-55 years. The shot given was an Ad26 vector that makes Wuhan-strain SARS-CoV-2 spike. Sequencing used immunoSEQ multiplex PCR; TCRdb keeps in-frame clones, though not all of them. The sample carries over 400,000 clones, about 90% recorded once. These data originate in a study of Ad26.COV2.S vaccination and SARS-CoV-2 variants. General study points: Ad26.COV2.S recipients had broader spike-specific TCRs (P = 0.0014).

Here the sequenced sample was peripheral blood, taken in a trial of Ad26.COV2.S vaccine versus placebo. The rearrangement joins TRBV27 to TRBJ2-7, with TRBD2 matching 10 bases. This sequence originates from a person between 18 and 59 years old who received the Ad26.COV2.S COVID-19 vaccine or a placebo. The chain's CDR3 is CASSFLAGVAEQYF. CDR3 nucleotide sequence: TGTGCCAGCAGTTTCCTAGCGGGAGTAGCCGAGCAGTACTTC.